This entry lists 14 T cell receptor beta chains sequenced from one sample in a study of T-cell reconstitution after alpha-beta-depleted transplantation in children. Library preparation (for TCRbeta) was performed with unique molecular identifiers. MiXCR was run by TCRdb on the PCR reads, yielding one entry per CDR3 protein. In the table there are 450,000 to 600,000 distinct CDR3 sequences, roughly 10% of which are singletons. Sequenced material: PBMCs, taken before TCRalphabeta/CD19-depleted stem cell transplant. These receptors were obtained from a child aged 2 to 10 with inherited bone marrow failure, due to receive a stem cell transplant.

V and J are TRBV29-1 and TRBJ2-3; 13 bases are a match to TRBD2. V shed 4 bases and J 3 bases; nucleotides not matched to a gene: 7. CDR3 length: 16 residues. From germline, CDR1 is SQVTM and CDR2 ANQGSEA. This CDR3 is CSVGTSGSMGTDTQYF. The CDR3 region has the DNA TGCAGCGTTGGGACTAGCGGGAGCATGGGGACAGATACGCAGTATTTT.

The chain carries TRBV2 and TRBJ2-2; TRBD2 aligns across 11 bases. Trimming cost V 4 bases and J 3 bases; bases outside gene matches: 7. This CDR3 is built from 17 residues. CDR1 and CDR2 (germline): SNHLY, FYNNEI. As DNA, the CDR3 is TGTGCCAGCAGTGCAACTAGCGGGAGCATGTACACCGGGGAGCTGTTTTTT. It translates to CASSATSGSMYTGELFF.

There are many counts of this clonotype. V and J are TRBV7-2 and TRBJ1-1, with D unclear. The CDR3 has 14 amino acids. The V gene lost 4 bases and the J gene lost 11 bases, with 20 bases spanning the gap. Germline V gene sequence: CDR1 SGHTA, CDR2 FQGNSA. The CDR3 here is CASSYYPDRNRAFF. The CDR3 DNA reads TGTGCCAGCAGCTACTACCCGGACCGGAATCGGGCTTTCTTT.

The table lists this clonotype with many counts. The rearrangement links TRBV2 to TRBJ2-1, with 8 bases that match TRBD1. The junction had 14 bases not matched to a gene; V was cut back by 1 base and J by 3 bases. Per germline, CDR1 SNHLY and CDR2 FYNNEI. The CDR3 covers 19 residues. The chain's CDR3 is CASSEGPGRQGKYYNEQFF. The DNA for the CDR3 is TGTGCCAGCAGTGAAGGTCCGGGGCGACAGGGGAAATACTACAATGAGCAGTTCTTC.

This clonotype turned up a few times. The CDR3 spells CASSQQYSSRTDTQYF. The CDR3 nucleotides read TGCGCCAGCAGCCAACAATACTCCAGTCGCACAGATACGCAGTATTTT. The chain uses TRBV4-3 and TRBJ2-3; D unresolved. Germline lookup yields CDR1 LGHNA and CDR2 YSLEER. V lost 2 bases, J lost 1 base, and 13 bases lay in between. The CDR3 covers 16 residues.

This clonotype has ten or more counts. This chain uses TRBV30 with TRBJ2-5; D remains unclear. CDR3 length: 13 amino acids. Trimming removed 0 bases from V and 5 bases from J, with 10 bases in between. Germline assignment: CDR1 GTSNPN and CDR2 SVGIG (reference sequence). CDR3: CAWSVREGETQYF. DNA for the CDR3: TGTGCCTGGAGTGTCAGAGAAGGGGAGACCCAGTACTTC. Complete variable domain (other parts from reference TRBV30 and TRBJ2-5): SQTIHQWPATLVQPVGSPLSLECTVEGTSNPNLYWYRQAAGRGLQLLFYSVGIGQISSEVPQNLSASRPQDRQFILSSKKLLLSDSGFYLCAWSVREGETQYFGPGTRLLVL.

The CDR3 DNA reads as TGTGCCAGCCGCGCGTGGGCTAACTATGGCTACACCTTC. Translated: CASRAWANYGYTF. The rearrangement joins TRBV5-5 to TRBJ1-2; D call uncertain. The V gene's germline CDR1 is SGHKS and CDR2 YYEKEE (reference sequence). With 7 bases removed from V and 0 bases from J, the gap between germline ends came to 10 bases. The CDR3 contains 13 residues.

The genes are TRBV2 and TRBJ2-1; a weak D match, TRBD2 (7 bases). CDR3 length: 15 amino acids. V was cut by 1 base and J by 7 bases, with 14 bases left in between. The germline V gene encodes CDR1 SNHLY and CDR2 FYNNEI. CDR3 amino acids: CASSEDRGGGNEQFF. For the CDR3, the DNA is TGTGCCAGCAGTGAAGACCGGGGAGGGGGGAATGAGCAGTTCTTC. The full variable domain, with the rest looked up from reference TRBV2 and TRBJ2-1, is EPEVTQTPSHQVTQMGQEVILRCVPISNHLYFYWYRQILGQKVEFLVSFYNNEISEKSEIFDDQFSVERPDGSNFTLKIRSTKLEDSAMYFCASSEDRGGGNEQFFGPGTRLTVL.

This clonotype was seen repeatedly, ten times or more. The gene calls are TRBV11-2 and TRBJ2-7, with 9 bases that match TRBD1. V trimming: 4 bases; J trimming: 6 bases; junction bases outside the gene matches: 7. CDR1 SGHAT and CDR2 FQNNGV come from the germline V gene. The CDR3 length is 14 residues. The CDR3 DNA reads as TGTGCCAGCAGCTACGGGACAGGGTATGTCGAGCAGTACTTC. This encodes CASSYGTGYVEQYF.

Notes on this clonotype: A read error may be the cause here, since a much bigger clone is one base away. The chain employs TRBV3-1 and TRBJ1-4; 8 nucleotides align to TRBD1. J lost 11 bases, V lost 3 bases, and 14 bases had no gene match. This CDR3 contains 16 residues. Germline CDR1 reads LGHDT; CDR2 reads YNNKEL (reference sequence). The CDR3, as DNA: TGTGCCAGCAGCCACGATCTACTTAGGACAGGGCCGAAACTGTTTTTT. It translates to CASSHDLLRTGPKLFF.

The count of this clonotype is one. The V call is TRBV10-3, the J call TRBJ2-1, with TRBD2 identical over 12 bases. The CDR3 contains 19 residues. With V trimmed by 8 bases and J by 0 bases, 14 bases remained unmatched. Germline loops: CDR1 ENHRY, CDR2 SYGVKD. CDR3 bases: TGTGCCATCTGCCTGACTAGCGGGAGAATGAGGACCTCCTACAATGAGCAGTTCTTC. Amino acid sequence: CAICLTSGRMRTSYNEQFF.

Details on this clonotype: A read error may explain this, as a much larger clone is one base away. The V gene is TRBV9, the J gene TRBJ2-7; 10 bases map to TRBD2. The CDR3 is 14 residues long. Looked up from germline, CDR1 is SGDLS and CDR2 is YYNGEE. In DNA form, the CDR3 reads TGTGCCAGCAGCGCTAGCGGGAGAAATGACGAGCAGTGCTTC. Protein product: CASSASGRNDEQCF.

This clonotype was counted ten times or more. The chain employs TRBV12-3 or TRBV12-4 and TRBJ2-1; D gene unclear. The CDR3 totals 15 residues. Trimming took off 6 bases at V and 2 bases at J, with 14 bases between the two ends. CDR3 DNA: TGTGCCAGCAGCGATATAGCCGGCGCCTACAATGAGCAGTTCTTC. Protein product: CASSDIAGAYNEQFF.

J is TRBJ1-1 and V is TRBV12-3 or TRBV12-4; 8 bases agree with TRBD1. The CDR3 runs to 14 residues. V trimming: 6 bases; J trimming: 4 bases; junction bases outside the gene matches: 7. CDR3 protein: CASSPYTGGTEAFF. CDR3 DNA sequence: TGTGCCAGCAGCCCCTACACAGGGGGCACTGAAGCTTTCTTT.